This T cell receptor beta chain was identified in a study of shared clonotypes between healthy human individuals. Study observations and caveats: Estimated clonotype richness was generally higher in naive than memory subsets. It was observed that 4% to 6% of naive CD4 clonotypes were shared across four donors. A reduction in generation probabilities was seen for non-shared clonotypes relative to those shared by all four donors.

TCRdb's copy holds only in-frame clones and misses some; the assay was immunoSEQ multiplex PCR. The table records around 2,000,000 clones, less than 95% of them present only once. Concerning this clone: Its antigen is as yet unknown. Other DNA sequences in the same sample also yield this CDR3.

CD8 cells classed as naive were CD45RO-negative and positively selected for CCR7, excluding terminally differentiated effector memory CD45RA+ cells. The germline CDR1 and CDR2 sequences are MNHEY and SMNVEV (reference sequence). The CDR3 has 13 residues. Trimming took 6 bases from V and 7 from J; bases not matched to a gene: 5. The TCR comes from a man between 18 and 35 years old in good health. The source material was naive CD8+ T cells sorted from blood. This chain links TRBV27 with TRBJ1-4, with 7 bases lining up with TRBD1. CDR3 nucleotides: TGTGCCAGCAGCCCCGGGACAGTTGAAAAACTGTTTTTT. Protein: CASSPGTVEKLFF.